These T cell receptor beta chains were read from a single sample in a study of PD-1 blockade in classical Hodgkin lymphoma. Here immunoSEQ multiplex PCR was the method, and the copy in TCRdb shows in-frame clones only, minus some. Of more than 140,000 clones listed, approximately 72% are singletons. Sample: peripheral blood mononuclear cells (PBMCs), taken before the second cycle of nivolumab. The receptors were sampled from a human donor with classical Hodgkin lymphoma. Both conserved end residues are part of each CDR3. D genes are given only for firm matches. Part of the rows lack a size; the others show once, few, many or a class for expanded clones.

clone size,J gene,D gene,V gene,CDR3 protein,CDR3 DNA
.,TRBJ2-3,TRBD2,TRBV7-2,CASSLSGSGSLVDTQYF,TGTGCCAGCAGCTTAAGTGGTAGCGGGAGTTTGGTAGATACGCAGTATTTT
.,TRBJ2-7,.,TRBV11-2,CASSPNLGQAYEQYF,TGTGCCAGCAGCCCCAACCTGGGGCAGGCCTACGAGCAGTACTTC
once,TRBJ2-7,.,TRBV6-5,CASSNPETYEQYF,TGTGCCAGCAGTAACCCAGAAACCTACGAGCAGTACTTC
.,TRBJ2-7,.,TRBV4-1,CASSQVGPSYEQYF,TGCGCCAGCAGCCAAGTCGGCCCATCCTACGAGCAGTACTTC
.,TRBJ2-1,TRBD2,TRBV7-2,CASSPVGGTSGRADEQFF,TGTGCCAGCAGCCCCGTGGGTGGGACTAGCGGGAGGGCCGATGAGCAGTTCTTC
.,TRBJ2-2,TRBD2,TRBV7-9,CASSASGHGELFF,TGTGCCAGCAGCGCTAGCGGGCACGGGGAGCTGTTTTTT
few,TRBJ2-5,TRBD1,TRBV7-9,CASSLTGMLETQYF,TGTGCCAGCAGCCTGACAGGGATGCTGGAGACCCAGTACTTC
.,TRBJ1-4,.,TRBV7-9,CASSSRLVYEKLFF,TGTGCCAGCAGCTCACGGTTGGTTTACGAAAAACTGTTTTTT
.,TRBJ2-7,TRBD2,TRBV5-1,CASSLDGGRAGEQYF,TGCGCCAGCAGCTTGGATGGCGGGAGGGCCGGCGAGCAGTACTTC
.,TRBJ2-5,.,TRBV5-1,CASASGSQETQYF,TGCGCCAGCGCCTCCGGGTCCCAAGAGACCCAGTACTTC
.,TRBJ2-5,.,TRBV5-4,CASSLATGKQETQYF,TGTGCCAGCAGCTTAGCCACAGGGAAACAAGAGACCCAGTACTTC
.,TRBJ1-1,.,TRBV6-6,CASSYLGGRETEAFF,TGTGCCAGCAGTTACTTGGGGGGACGGGAAACTGAAGCTTTCTTT
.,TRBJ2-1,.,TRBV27,CASRPIPRSGFGQFF,TGTGCCAGCAGACCAATCCCCCGTTCGGGGTTCGGGCAGTTCTTC
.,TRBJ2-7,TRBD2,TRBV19,CASSIGAGTSGSYEQYF,TGTGCCAGTAGTATAGGAGCCGGGACTAGCGGTTCCTACGAGCAGTACTTC
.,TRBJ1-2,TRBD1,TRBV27,CASSFRQGGYGYTF,TGTGCCAGCAGTTTCAGACAGGGTGGCTATGGCTACACCTTC
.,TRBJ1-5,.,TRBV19,CASTNPRGDPTQRNQPQHF,TGTGCCAGTACTAACCCACGAGGTGACCCGACTCAGCGCAATCAGCCCCAGCATTTT
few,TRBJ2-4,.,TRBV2,CASPPIAGAKNIQYF,TGTGCCAGCCCACCGATAGCAGGGGCCAAAAACATTCAGTACTTC
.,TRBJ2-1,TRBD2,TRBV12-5,CASGLSGRDFLNEQFF,TGTGCTAGTGGTTTAAGCGGGAGGGACTTTCTAAATGAGCAGTTCTTC